This record looks at one T cell receptor beta chain sequence and its context. Its antigen remains unknown. TCRdb itself ran the 5' RACE reads through MiXCR, one entry per CDR3 protein. The profile shows 300,000 to 350,000 distinct CDR3 sequences, approximately 15% of them singletons. This entry belongs to a study of T-cell memory formation after mild COVID-19. The study, taken as a whole, reports: Shrinking CD4+ clones were chiefly CM and EM; CD8+ ones were chiefly EMRA. Researchers found some responding clones in pre-infection memory, a sign that cross-reactive memory joined.

The V gene lost 5 bases and the J gene lost 4 bases, with 15 bases spanning the gap. In germline, CDR1 is MNHNY, CDR2 SVGAGI (reference sequence). The length of the CDR3 is 15 residues. The chain carries TRBV6-6 and TRBJ2-1; D is unclear. This clonotype originated in a man younger than 35 who had mild COVID-19 (a few samples of this study predate the infection). Cell type and time point are not known. Sequencing input: PBMCs or a T cell subset sorted from them (not recorded which). CDR3 sequence: CASSPDLSLYNEQFF. The CDR3 nucleotides read TGTGCCAGCAGTCCTGACCTCAGCCTTTACAATGAGCAGTTCTTC.